The next 27 T cell receptor beta chains were all read from a single sample in a study of blood T cell repertoires in COVID-19. Using immunoSEQ multiplex PCR, the repertoire was profiled, and TCRdb retains in-frame clones only, with some absent. In the table there are approximately 84,000 clones, 70% to 75% of which are singletons. Material for sequencing was peripheral blood. The receptor set was obtained from a man in his forties or fifties with active or convalescent COVID-19.

The V gene is TRBV21-1, the J gene TRBJ1-1; TRBD1 reflects the table's D call only, with no check against the DNA. TRBV21-1 is marked as a pseudogene. The CDR3 consists of 14 residues. In DNA, the CDR3 is TGTGCCAGCAGCAAGTACAGGGGAAGGACTGAAGCTTTCTTT. Protein product: CASSKYRGRTEAFF.

The chain joins TRBV4-1 to TRBJ2-1; a weak D match, TRBD1 (7 bases). Germline-derived CDR1 and CDR2 are MGHRA and YSYEKL. Trimming shortened V by 3 bases and J by 8 bases, and 14 bases separated the two germline ends. This CDR3 comprises 14 residues. The CDR3 DNA is TGCGCCAGCAGCCAGGAGGGGGCAAGTGATGAGCAGTTCTTC. This encodes CASSQEGASDEQFF.

This clone was seen only a few times. The chain combines TRBV5-4 with TRBJ2-6; 8 nucleotides match TRBD1. CDR1 and CDR2 from the germline V gene are SGHNT and YYREEE (reference sequence). V lost 1 base, J lost 0 bases, and 6 bases stayed unmatched. This CDR3 comprises 18 residues. The CDR3 loop is CASSLRATGASGANVLTF. The CDR3 DNA reads as TGTGCCAGCAGCTTGCGGGCGACAGGGGCCTCTGGGGCCAACGTCCTGACTTTC.

The V call is TRBV16, the J call TRBJ1-6; a weak D match, TRBD1 (6 bases). With 4 bases removed from V and 8 bases from J, the gap between germline ends came to 15 bases. The V gene's germline CDR1 is KGHSY and CDR2 FQNENV. CDR3 length equals 15 residues. The CDR3 region is CASSPRQVGDSPLHF. The CDR3 bases are TGTGCCAGCAGCCCGCGACAGGTTGGAGATTCACCCCTCCACTTT.

The CDR3 region is CASSRRGTTSSYEQYF. Here the CDR3 DNA reads TGTGCCAGCAGCCGTCGGGGGACGACAAGCTCCTACGAGCAGTACTTC. The chain combines TRBV4-2 with TRBJ2-7, with D possibly TRBD2 on 6 matching bases. CDR3 length: 16 residues. In germline, CDR1 is LGHNA, CDR2 YNFKEQ. Trimming took 4 bases from V and 0 from J, leaving 16 bases between them.

This chain links TRBV25-1 with TRBJ1-3; D is ambiguous. The CDR3 extends over 11 amino acids. Germline V gene data show CDR1 as MGHDK and CDR2 as SYGVNS. V gave up 5 bases and J gave up 8 bases, with 7 bases separating them. CDR3 protein: CASSPGDTIYF. Here the CDR3 DNA reads TGTGCCAGCAGTCCCGGGGACACCATATATTTT.

The sample holds one count of this clone. The chain joins TRBV10-1 to TRBJ1-1; D may be TRBD1 (5 bases). Trimming took 0 bases from V and 2 from J, leaving 7 bases between them. Per germline, CDR1 WNHNN and CDR2 SYGVQD (reference sequence). This CDR3 is built from 14 residues. The DNA for the CDR3 is TGCGCCAGCAGTGAGTCGACAGCCAACACTGAAGCTTTCTTT. Its protein product is CASSESTANTEAFF.

There are a few counts of this clone. This sequence joins TRBV6-4 and TRBJ1-1; 8 bases are a match to TRBD1. The V gene's germline CDR1 is MRHNA and CDR2 SNTAGT. The CDR3 has 15 amino acids. V lost 8 bases to trimming and J lost 1 base; unmatched junction nucleotides: 9. The CDR3 bases are TGTGCCAGCTCACGGACAGGGACACCGAACACTGAAGCTTTCTTT. It translates to CASSRTGTPNTEAFF.

The chain recombines TRBV11-2 with TRBJ2-5; D might be TRBD2 (5 bases). This CDR3 is 14 amino acids long. The V and J ends lost 5 bases and 4 bases respectively, with 14 bases between them. The germline CDR1 and CDR2 sequences are SGHAT and FQNNGV. The CDR3 nucleotides are TGTGCCAGCAGCCCTCGTCGGGAAGGAGAGACCCAGTACTTC. It yields the protein CASSPRREGETQYF.

This chain joins TRBV27 and TRBJ1-1; D is possibly TRBD1 (5 bases). Trimming stripped 4 bases from V and 2 bases from J, with 14 bases between. Germline V gene data show CDR1 as MNHEY and CDR2 as SMNVEV (reference sequence). CDR3 size: 15 residues. The CDR3 here is CASSSFWGENTEAFF. As DNA, the CDR3 is TGTGCCAGCAGTTCCTTTTGGGGGGAAAACACTGAAGCTTTCTTT.

The V gene is TRBV11-2, the J gene TRBJ2-7, with 8 bases matching TRBD1. This CDR3 is 14 amino acids long. The J segment lost 7 bases and the V segment lost 5 bases, leaving 10 bases of the junction unmatched. Per germline, CDR1 SGHAT and CDR2 FQNNGV. CDR3 in DNA: TGTGCCAGCAGCCCCACGGGGACAGGTCGGGAGCAGTACTTC. It is translated as CASSPTGTGREQYF.

The rearrangement links TRBV6-5 to TRBJ1-3; D is unclear. The V end lost 6 bases, the J end lost 0 bases, and 9 bases lay between the germline ends. There are 14 residues in the CDR3. Looked up from germline, CDR1 is MNHEY and CDR2 is SVGAGI. CDR3 DNA sequence: TGTGCCAGCAGCCTAGACGGCTCTGGAAACACCATATATTTT. This encodes CASSLDGSGNTIYF.

V is TRBV19 and J is TRBJ2-3; weak D call: TRBD2 (6 bases). The CDR3 loop spans 16 amino acids. Trimming removed 6 bases at V and 1 base at J, with 17 bases between. Per the germline V gene, CDR1 is LNHDA and CDR2 is SQIVND (reference sequence). The CDR3 DNA reads TGTGCCAGTAGCGGGGGTTGGGGTAGGGGCACAGATACGCAGTATTTT. It encodes CASSGGWGRGTDTQYF.

V and J are TRBV4-2 and TRBJ2-1; 8 bases fit TRBD2. V trimming: 4 bases; J trimming: 1 base; junction bases outside the gene matches: 0. There are 14 residues in the CDR3. CDR1 and CDR2 from the germline V gene are LGHNA and YNFKEQ. CDR3 loop: CASSRGGSYNEQFF. The CDR3 DNA reads as TGTGCCAGCAGCCGCGGGGGGTCCTACAATGAGCAGTTCTTC.

The chain uses TRBV3-1 (or the pseudogene TRBV3-2) and TRBJ1-2; D is unclear. Germline V lookup: CDR1 LGHDT, CDR2 YNNKEL (reference sequence). The CDR3 loop spans 14 amino acids. V was pared by 7 bases and J by 3 bases, with 15 bases between. The CDR3 DNA reads TGTGCCAGCACCCACGGCACACAGTACTATGGCTACACCTTC. Encoded protein: CASTHGTQYYGYTF.

In DNA form, the CDR3 reads TGTGCCAGCAGTTTAGGGCAGGGTTACGAGCAGTACTTC. Its protein is CASSLGQGYEQYF. The V and J genes are TRBV12-3 or TRBV12-4 and TRBJ2-7; tentative D call: TRBD1 (5 bases). This CDR3 spans 13 amino acids. V shed 1 base and J shed 4 bases, with 8 bases lying between them.

V usage is TRBV6-5 and J usage is TRBJ2-3, with a weak D call TRBD1 (6 bases). Germline V gives CDR1 MNHEY, CDR2 SVGAGI. V shed 0 bases and J shed 1 base, with 8 bases lying between them. This CDR3 has 15 residues. Written as DNA, the CDR3 is TGTGCCAGCAGTTACTCCAGACAGGGCACAGATACGCAGTATTTT. It is translated as CASSYSRQGTDTQYF.

This clone was picked up a small number of times. The V and J genes are TRBV2 and TRBJ2-3; no reliable D call. CDR1 SNHLY and CDR2 FYNNEI come from the germline V gene. This CDR3 is 14 amino acids long. With 4 bases removed from V and 2 bases from J, the gap between germline ends came to 10 bases. The CDR3 DNA reads as TGTGCCAGCAGTGCTAGAGAAGCCACAGATACGCAGTATTTT. Amino acids: CASSAREATDTQYF.

The J gene is TRBJ1-3, the V gene TRBV6-5; no reliable D call. The V and J ends lost 2 bases and 0 bases respectively, with 11 bases between them. CDR1 is MNHEY, CDR2 SVGAGI, per germline. The CDR3 has 16 amino acids. The CDR3 loop reads CASSYKTADSGNTIYF. The CDR3 nucleotides are TGTGCCAGCAGTTACAAGACTGCCGACTCTGGAAACACCATATATTTT.

The chain combines TRBV5-1 with TRBJ1-2; a weak D match, TRBD1 (5 bases). Germline CDR1 and CDR2: SGHRS and YFSETQ. This CDR3 contains 13 residues. Trimming pared 0 bases from V and 7 bases from J, leaving 10 bases between. The CDR3 DNA reads as TGCGCCAGCAGCTTGGTAGGGGAGGGTGGCTACACCTTC. Residues: CASSLVGEGGYTF. The full variable domain, with the rest looked up from reference TRBV5-1 and TRBJ1-2, is KAGVTQTPRYLIKTRGQQVTLSCSPISGHRSVSWYQQTPGQGLQFLFEYFSETQRNKGNFPGRFSGRQFSNSRSEMNVSTLELGDSALYLCASSLVGEGGYTFGSGTRLTVV.

The sample holds many counts of this clone. The chain joins TRBV2 to TRBJ1-5; the D is unclear. The CDR3 has 15 amino acids. V lost 1 base and J 6 bases, leaving 13 bases between the germline ends. Germline values: CDR1 SNHLY, CDR2 FYNNEI. CDR3: CASSEDEGFGQPQHF. The DNA for the CDR3 is TGTGCCAGCAGTGAAGACGAGGGTTTTGGTCAGCCCCAGCATTTT. The whole variable domain, remainder taken from reference TRBV2 and TRBJ1-5, is EPEVTQTPSHQVTQMGQEVILRCVPISNHLYFYWYRQILGQKVEFLVSFYNNEISEKSEIFDDQFSVERPDGSNFTLKIRSTKLEDSAMYFCASSEDEGFGQPQHFGDGTRLSIL.

The chain is built from TRBV15 and TRBJ1-1; D unclear. Trimming removed 5 bases at V and 3 bases at J, with 10 bases between. Germline values: CDR1 LNHNV, CDR2 YYDKDF (reference sequence). This CDR3 has 13 residues. CDR3 in amino acids: CATSAFGYTEAFF. In nucleotides, the CDR3 is TGTGCCACCAGCGCCTTCGGGTACACTGAAGCTTTCTTT.

This chain joins TRBV4-1 and TRBJ2-7; the match to TRBD2 covers 10 bases. CDR1 is MGHRA and CDR2 is YSYEKL in the germline V gene. The J segment lost 1 base and the V segment lost 4 bases, leaving 10 bases of the junction unmatched. CDR3 length equals 17 residues. The CDR3 loop reads CASSLSSLAGTSYEQYF. In DNA form, the CDR3 reads TGCGCCAGCAGCCTCAGCTCACTAGCGGGGACATCCTACGAGCAGTACTTC.

This clone was seen a handful of times. This rearrangement joins TRBV7-2 to TRBJ2-5; weak D call: TRBD1 (5 bases). V lost 5 bases, J lost 5 bases, and 9 bases lay in between. Germline values: CDR1 SGHTA, CDR2 FQGNSA. This CDR3 comprises 12 residues. The CDR3, as DNA: TGTGCCAGCAGCCAGGGCTTGGAGACCCAGTACTTC. This sequence encodes CASSQGLETQYF.

This clone showed up just once. The chain links TRBV4-1 to TRBJ1-2, with a tentative D call TRBD1 (5 bases). Germline V gene sequence: CDR1 MGHRA, CDR2 YSYEKL. Trimming left V 3 bases short and J 2 bases short, with 22 bases between. The CDR3 runs 18 residues. CDR3 sequence (DNA): TGCGCCAGCAGCCATCAATCCCAACTGGGGGGAGGAAACTATGGCTACACCTTC. Residues: CASSHQSQLGGGNYGYTF.

Many counts were recorded for this clone. V and J are TRBV7-9 and TRBJ1-2; D gene uncertain. Germline V gives CDR1 SEHNR, CDR2 FQNEAQ (reference sequence). This CDR3 contains 13 residues. V was clipped by 5 bases and J by 8 bases, with 15 bases between them. CDR3 sequence: CASSNFDAGGYTF. CDR3 sequence (DNA): TGTGCCAGCAGCAACTTCGACGCAGGCGGCTACACCTTC.

The genes are TRBV27 and TRBJ1-6; TRBD1 is a possible D gene (6 bases). This CDR3 region has 17 residues. V was cut by 2 bases and J by 5 bases, with 16 bases left in between. CDR1 and CDR2 from the germline V gene are MNHEY and SMNVEV (reference sequence). This CDR3 reads CASSLEWGRIHNSPLHF. As DNA, the CDR3 is TGTGCCAGCAGTTTAGAATGGGGGCGCATCCATAATTCACCCCTCCACTTT.